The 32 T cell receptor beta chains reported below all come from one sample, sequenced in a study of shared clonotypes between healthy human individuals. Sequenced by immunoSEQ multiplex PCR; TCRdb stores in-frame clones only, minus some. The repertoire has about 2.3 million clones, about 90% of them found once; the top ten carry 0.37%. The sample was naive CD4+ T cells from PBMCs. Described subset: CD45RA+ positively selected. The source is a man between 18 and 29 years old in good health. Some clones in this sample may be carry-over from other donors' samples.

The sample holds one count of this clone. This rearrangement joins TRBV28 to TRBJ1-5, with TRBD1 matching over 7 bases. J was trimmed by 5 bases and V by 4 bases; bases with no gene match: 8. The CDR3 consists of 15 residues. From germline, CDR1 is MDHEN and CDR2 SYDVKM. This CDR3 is CASSWGRGRDQPQHF. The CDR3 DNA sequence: TGTGCCAGCAGTTGGGGTAGGGGGCGCGATCAGCCCCAGCATTTT. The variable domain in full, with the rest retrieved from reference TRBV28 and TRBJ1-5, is DVKVTQSSRYLVKRTGEKVFLECVQDMDHENMFWYRQDPGLGLRLIYFSYDVKMKEKGDIPEGYSVSREKKERFSLILESASTNQTSMYLCASSWGRGRDQPQHFGDGTRLSIL.

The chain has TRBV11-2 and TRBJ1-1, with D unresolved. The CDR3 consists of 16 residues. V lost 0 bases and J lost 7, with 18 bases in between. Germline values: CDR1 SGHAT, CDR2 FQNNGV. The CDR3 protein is CASSLDVLRQRIEAFF. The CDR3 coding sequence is TGTGCCAGCAGCTTAGATGTGTTACGTCAGAGAATTGAAGCTTTCTTT.

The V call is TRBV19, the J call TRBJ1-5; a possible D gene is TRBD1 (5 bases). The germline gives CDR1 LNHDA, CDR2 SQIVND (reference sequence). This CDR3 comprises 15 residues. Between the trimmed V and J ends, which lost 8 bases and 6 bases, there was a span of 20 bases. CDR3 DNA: TGTGCCAGTGGCTACCCCAGGGTCCGGGGTCAGCCCCAGCATTTT. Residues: CASGYPRVRGQPQHF.

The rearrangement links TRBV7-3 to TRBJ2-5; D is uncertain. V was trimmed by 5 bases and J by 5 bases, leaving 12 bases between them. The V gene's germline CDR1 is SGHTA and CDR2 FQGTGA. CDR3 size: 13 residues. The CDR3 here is CASSLLIGETQYF. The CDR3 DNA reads TGTGCCAGCAGCCTTCTTATAGGGGAGACCCAGTACTTC.

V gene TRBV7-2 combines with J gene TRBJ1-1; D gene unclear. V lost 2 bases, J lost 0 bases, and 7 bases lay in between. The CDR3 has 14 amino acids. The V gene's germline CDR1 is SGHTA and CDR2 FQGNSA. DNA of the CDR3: TGTGCCAGCAGCTTATGGCAGTTGAACACTGAAGCTTTCTTT. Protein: CASSLWQLNTEAFF.

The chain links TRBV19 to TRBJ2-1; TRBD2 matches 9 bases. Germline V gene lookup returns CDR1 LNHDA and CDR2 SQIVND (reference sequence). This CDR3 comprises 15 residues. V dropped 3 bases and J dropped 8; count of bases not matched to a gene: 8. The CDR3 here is CASSIPGLAYDEQFF. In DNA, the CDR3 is TGTGCCAGTAGTATTCCGGGACTAGCTTACGATGAGCAGTTCTTC. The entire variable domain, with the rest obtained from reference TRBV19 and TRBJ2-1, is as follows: DGGITQSPKYLFRKEGQNVTLSCEQNLNHDAMYWYRQDPGQGLRLIYYSQIVNDFQKGDIAEGYSVSREKKESFPLTVTSAQKNPTAFYLCASSIPGLAYDEQFFGPGTRLTVL.

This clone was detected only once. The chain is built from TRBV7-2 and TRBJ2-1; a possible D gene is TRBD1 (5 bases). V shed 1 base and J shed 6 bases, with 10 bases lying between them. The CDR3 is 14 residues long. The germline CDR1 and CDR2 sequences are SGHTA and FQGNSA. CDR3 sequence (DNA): TGTGCCAGCAGCTTAGATTTCAGGGTCAATGAGCAGTTCTTC. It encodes CASSLDFRVNEQFF.

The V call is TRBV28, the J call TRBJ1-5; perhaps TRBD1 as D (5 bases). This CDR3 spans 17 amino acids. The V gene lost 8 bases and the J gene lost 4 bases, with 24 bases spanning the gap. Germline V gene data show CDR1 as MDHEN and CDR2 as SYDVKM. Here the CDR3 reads CASGSGTAKEYNQPQHF. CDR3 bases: TGTGCCAGCGGATCCGGGACCGCGAAAGAGTATAATCAGCCCCAGCATTTT.

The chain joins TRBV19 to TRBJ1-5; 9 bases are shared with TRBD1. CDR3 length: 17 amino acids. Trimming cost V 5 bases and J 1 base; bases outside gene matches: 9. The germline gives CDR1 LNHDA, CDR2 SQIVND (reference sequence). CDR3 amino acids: CASSSPGTGLSNQPQHF. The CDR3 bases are TGTGCCAGTAGTTCACCCGGGACAGGGTTGAGCAATCAGCCCCAGCATTTT.

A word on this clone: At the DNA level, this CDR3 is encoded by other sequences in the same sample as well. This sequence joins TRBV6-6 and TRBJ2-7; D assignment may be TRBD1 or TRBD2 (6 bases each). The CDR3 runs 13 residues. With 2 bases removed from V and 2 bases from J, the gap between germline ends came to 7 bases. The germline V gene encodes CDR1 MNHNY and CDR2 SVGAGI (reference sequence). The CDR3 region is CASSYGGPYEQYF. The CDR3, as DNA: TGTGCCAGCAGTTACGGGGGGCCCTACGAGCAGTACTTC.

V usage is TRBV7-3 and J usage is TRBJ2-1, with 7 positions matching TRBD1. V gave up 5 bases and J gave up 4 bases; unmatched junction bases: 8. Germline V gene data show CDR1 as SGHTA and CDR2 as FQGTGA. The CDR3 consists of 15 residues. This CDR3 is CASSNRQGKYNEQFF. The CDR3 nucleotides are TGTGCCAGCAGCAATAGACAGGGAAAGTACAATGAGCAGTTCTTC.

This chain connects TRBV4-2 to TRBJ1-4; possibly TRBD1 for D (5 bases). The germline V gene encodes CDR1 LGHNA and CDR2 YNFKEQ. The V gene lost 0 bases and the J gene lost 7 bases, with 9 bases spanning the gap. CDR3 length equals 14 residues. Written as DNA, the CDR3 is TGTGCCAGCAGCCAAGAGGTGGGGGGTGAAAAACTGTTTTTT. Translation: CASSQEVGGEKLFF.

The chain's CDR3 is CASRPDGRGYEQYF. For the CDR3, the DNA is TGTGCCAGCAGGCCGGACGGGCGCGGATACGAGCAGTACTTC. The chain combines TRBV2 with TRBJ2-7; D unresolved. Trimming removed 6 bases at V and 4 bases at J, with 16 bases between. The CDR3 covers 14 residues. The germline gives CDR1 SNHLY, CDR2 FYNNEI. The whole variable domain, filled in from reference TRBV2 and TRBJ2-7, reads EPEVTQTPSHQVTQMGQEVILRCVPISNHLYFYWYRQILGQKVEFLVSFYNNEISEKSEIFDDQFSVERPDGSNFTLKIRSTKLEDSAMYFCASRPDGRGYEQYFGPGTRLTVT.

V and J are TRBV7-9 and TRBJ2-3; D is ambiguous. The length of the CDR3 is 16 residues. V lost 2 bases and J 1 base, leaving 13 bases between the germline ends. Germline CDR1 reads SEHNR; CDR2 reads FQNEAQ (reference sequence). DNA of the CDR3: TGTGCCAGCAGCTTACTGAAGGTATTTGGCACAGATACGCAGTATTTT. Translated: CASSLLKVFGTDTQYF.

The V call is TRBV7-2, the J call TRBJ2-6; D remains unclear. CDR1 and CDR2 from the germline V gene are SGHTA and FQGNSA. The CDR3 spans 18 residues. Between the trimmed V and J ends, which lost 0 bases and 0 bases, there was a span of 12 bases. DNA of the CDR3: TGTGCCAGCAGCTTAGCGCTCACTTCCCGCTCTGGGGCCAACGTCCTGACTTTC. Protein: CASSLALTSRSGANVLTF.

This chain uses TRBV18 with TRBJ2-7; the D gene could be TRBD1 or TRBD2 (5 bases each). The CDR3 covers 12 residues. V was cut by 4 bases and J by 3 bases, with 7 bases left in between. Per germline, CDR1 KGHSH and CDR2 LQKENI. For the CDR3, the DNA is TGTGCCAGCTCACGGGACGGCTACGAGCAGTACTTC. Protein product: CASSRDGYEQYF.

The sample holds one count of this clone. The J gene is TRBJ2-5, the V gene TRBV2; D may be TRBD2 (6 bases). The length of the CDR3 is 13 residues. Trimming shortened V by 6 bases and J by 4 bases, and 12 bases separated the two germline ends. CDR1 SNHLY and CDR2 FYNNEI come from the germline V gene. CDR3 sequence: CASRATSLETQYF. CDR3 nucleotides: TGTGCCAGCAGGGCGACTAGTCTAGAGACCCAGTACTTC.

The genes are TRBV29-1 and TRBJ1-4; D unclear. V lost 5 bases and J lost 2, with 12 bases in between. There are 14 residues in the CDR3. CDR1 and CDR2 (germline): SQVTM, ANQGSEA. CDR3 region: CSVKVTWTNEKLFF. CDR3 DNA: TGCAGCGTTAAAGTGACTTGGACTAATGAAAAACTGTTTTTT.

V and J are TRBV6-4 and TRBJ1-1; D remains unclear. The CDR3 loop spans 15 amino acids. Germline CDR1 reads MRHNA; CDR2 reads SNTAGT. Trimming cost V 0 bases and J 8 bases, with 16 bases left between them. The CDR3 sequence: CASSDSRVHLREAFF. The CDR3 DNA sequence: TGTGCCAGCAGTGACTCGAGGGTGCACCTCAGGGAAGCTTTCTTT.

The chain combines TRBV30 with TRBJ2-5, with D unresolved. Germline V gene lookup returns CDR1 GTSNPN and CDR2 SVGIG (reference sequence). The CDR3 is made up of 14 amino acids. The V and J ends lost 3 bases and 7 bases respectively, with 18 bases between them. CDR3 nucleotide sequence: TGTGCCTGGAGCCCCGGCGGATCCTGGGGGACCCAGTACTTC. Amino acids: CAWSPGGSWGTQYF.

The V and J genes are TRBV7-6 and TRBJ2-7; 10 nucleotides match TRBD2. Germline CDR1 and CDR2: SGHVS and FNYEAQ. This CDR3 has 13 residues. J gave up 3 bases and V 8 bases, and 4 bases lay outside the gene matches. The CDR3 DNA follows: TGTGCCAGCTCAACTAGCGGGAACTACGAGCAGTACTTC. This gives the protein CASSTSGNYEQYF.

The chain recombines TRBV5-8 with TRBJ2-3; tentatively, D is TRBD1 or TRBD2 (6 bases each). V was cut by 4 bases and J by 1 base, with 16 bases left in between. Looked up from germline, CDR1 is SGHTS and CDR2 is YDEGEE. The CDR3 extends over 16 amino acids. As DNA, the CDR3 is TGTGCCAGCAGCCCGGCGCGGGACACACGCACAGATACGCAGTATTTT. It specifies CASSPARDTRTDTQYF.

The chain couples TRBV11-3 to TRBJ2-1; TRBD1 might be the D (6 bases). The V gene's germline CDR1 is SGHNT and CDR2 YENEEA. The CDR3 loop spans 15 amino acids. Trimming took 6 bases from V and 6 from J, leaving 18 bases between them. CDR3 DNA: TGTGCCAGCAGTTCACGGGACAAAAAAGCCAATGAGCAGTTCTTC. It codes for CASSSRDKKANEQFF.

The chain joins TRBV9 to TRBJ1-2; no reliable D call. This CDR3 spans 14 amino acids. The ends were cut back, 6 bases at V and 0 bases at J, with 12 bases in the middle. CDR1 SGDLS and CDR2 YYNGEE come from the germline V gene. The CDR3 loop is CASTRVPPNYGYTF. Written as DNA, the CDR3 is TGTGCCAGCACTCGGGTGCCCCCTAACTATGGCTACACCTTC.

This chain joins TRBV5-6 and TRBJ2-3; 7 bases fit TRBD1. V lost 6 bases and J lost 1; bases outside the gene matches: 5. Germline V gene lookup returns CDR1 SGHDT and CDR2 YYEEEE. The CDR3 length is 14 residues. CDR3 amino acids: CASTRTGGTDTQYF. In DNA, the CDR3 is TGTGCCAGCACCCGAACAGGGGGCACAGATACGCAGTATTTT.

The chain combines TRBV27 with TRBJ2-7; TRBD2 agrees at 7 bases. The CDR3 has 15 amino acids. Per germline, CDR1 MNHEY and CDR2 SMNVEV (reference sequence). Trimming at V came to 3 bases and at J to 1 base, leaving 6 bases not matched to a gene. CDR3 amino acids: CASSFSTSSSYEQYF. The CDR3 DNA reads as TGTGCCAGCAGTTTTTCGACTAGCAGTTCCTACGAGCAGTACTTC.

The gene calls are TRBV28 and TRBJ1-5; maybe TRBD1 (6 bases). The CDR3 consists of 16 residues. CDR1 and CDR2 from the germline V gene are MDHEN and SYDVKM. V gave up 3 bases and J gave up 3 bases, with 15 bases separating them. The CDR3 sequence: CASSFVGRGNNQPQHF. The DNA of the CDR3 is TGTGCCAGCAGTTTTGTCGGCAGGGGTAACAATCAGCCCCAGCATTTT.

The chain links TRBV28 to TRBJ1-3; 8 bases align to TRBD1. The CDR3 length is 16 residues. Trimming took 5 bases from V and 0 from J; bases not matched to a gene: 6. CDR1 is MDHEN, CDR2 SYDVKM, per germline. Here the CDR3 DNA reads TGTGCCAGCAGTACTACCGGGACAGGCTCTGGAAACACCATATATTTT. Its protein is CASSTTGTGSGNTIYF.

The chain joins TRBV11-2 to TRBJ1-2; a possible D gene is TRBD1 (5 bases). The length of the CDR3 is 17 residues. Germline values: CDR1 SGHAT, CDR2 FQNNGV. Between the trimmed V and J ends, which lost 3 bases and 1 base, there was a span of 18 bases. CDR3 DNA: TGTGCCAGCAGCTTTCTTGGGGCGGCATACCTTAACTATGGCTACACCTTC. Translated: CASSFLGAAYLNYGYTF.

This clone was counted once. The CDR3: CASSSGRAGSNEQFF. The CDR3 bases are TGTGCCAGCAGTAGCGGGAGGGCCGGGTCCAATGAGCAGTTCTTC. The chain links TRBV6-4 to TRBJ2-1; 10 nucleotides match TRBD2. The trim removed 5 bases at V and 6 bases at J, leaving 7 bases unmatched. The CDR3 has 15 amino acids. The V gene's germline CDR1 is MRHNA and CDR2 SNTAGT.

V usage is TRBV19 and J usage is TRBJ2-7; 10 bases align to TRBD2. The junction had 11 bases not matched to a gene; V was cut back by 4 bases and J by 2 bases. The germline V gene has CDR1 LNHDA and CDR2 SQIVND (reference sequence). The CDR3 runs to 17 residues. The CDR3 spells CASSTLRLAGLTYEQYF. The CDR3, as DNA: TGTGCCAGTAGTACCCTGAGACTAGCGGGCTTGACCTACGAGCAGTACTTC.

The CDR3 DNA reads TGTGCCTCGAGAAACAGGTCAAACTCTGGAAACACCATATATTTT. Protein sequence: CASRNRSNSGNTIYF. The genes are TRBV30 and TRBJ1-3, with TRBD1 as a possible D gene (5 bases). CDR1 is GTSNPN, CDR2 SVGIG, per germline (reference sequence). Trimming cost V 7 bases and J 0 bases, with 16 bases left between them. The CDR3 extends over 15 amino acids.